This T cell receptor (beta chain) was identified in a study of CD8+ T cells in alopecia areata. Across the whole study: Those patients who were treated received oral tofacitinib, which was given at 5 to 10 mg twice daily for moderate-to-severe alopecia areata. General study findings and limits: Scalp lesions, especially in alopecia totalis/universalis, had higher clonality than normal scalp. Many expanded lesional clones remained in scalp and blood on tofacitinib.

Following extraction, RNA underwent reverse transcription to cDNA, which served as the sequencing template. Assay: immunoSEQ multiplex PCR; the TCRdb copy retains only in-frame clones and omits some. The sample has approximately 210,000 clones; about three fifths are singletons. Specified treatment: oral pan-JAK inhibitor, 5-10 mg twice daily. This clone was recorded a few times. Its matching antigen is unknown. The sequence was collected from a human donor with alopecia areata. Source: CD4+ T cells sorted from blood, taken at week 4, from a patient treated with tofacitinib.

The CDR3 sequence: CASSPGQVVSGNTIYF. In DNA form, the CDR3 reads TGTGCCAGCTCACCAGGACAGGTCGTCTCTGGAAACACCATATATTTT. This chain links TRBV18 with TRBJ1-3, with 7 bases lining up with TRBD1. Per the germline V gene, CDR1 is KGHSH and CDR2 is LQKENI. This CDR3 comprises 16 residues. V gave up 2 bases and J gave up 0 bases; unmatched junction bases: 4.